This T cell receptor (beta chain) appears in the sequencing data of a study of T cell repertoires in ileal Crohn's disease. Across the whole study: About half received postoperative treatment, about ten with thiopurines and around 18 anti-TNF.

This clone was found a few times. Its antigen is not identified. CDR3 length equals 15 residues. With 0 bases removed from V and 7 bases from J, the gap between germline ends came to 13 bases. CDR1 MNHEY and CDR2 SVGAGI come from the germline V gene. The study, taken as a whole, reports: Postoperative endoscopy occurred within one year, median about 7.3 months. Clonal expansions were more frequent in active smokers than non-smokers at surgery.

The time point: neoterminal ileum biopsy at postoperative endoscopy, about 6 months after surgery. Profiling relied on immunoSEQ multiplex PCR, and the TCRdb table lists in-frame clones only, not all of them. The data contain some 11,000 clones, approximately 79% of them singletons. Sample: ileal tissue. This TCR was recovered from an adult with Crohn's disease. This chain connects TRBV6-5 to TRBJ2-1, with unresolved D. CDR3 amino acids: CASSYSAGLENEQFF. CDR3 nucleotide sequence: TGTGCCAGCAGTTACTCGGCAGGCCTTGAGAATGAGCAGTTCTTC.